The sequence of this TCR beta chain was determined in a study of cytomegalovirus exposure and HLA in healthy donors. General study points: Using a false discovery rate of 0.05, a later analysis showed that 16,951 TCR beta sequences were associated with HLA alleles. Earlier analysis looked at TCR beta V segments, and most were productive about 87% or about 30% of the time.

CDR1 and CDR2 from the germline V gene are MNHEY and SVGAGI. With V trimmed by 8 bases and J by 4 bases, 5 bases remained unmatched. This CDR3 contains 13 residues. Primers: 60 Vbeta forward and 13 Jbeta reverse. In the authors' workflow: A later analysis counted around 74 million unique TCR beta chains, roughly 11 million shared. Measured with immunoSEQ multiplex PCR; TCRdb has only the in-frame clones, and not every one. The V and J calls and clone size are taken from that table; D and trimming were inferred from the DNA. The sample shows some 180,000 clones, more than 75% of them seen only once. Points on this clone: As yet, its antigen is unknown.

This chain joins TRBV6-5 and TRBJ1-1, with 9 nucleotides matching TRBD1. The clonotype originates from a woman in her thirties in good health and CMV-seropositive. The sequenced sample consisted of PBMCs. CDR3 sequence (DNA): TGTGCCAGCGATCGGGGACAGGGCACTGAAGCTTTCTTT. The encoded protein is CASDRGQGTEAFF.